A selection of T cell receptor beta chains follows, all from one sample in a study of T cell repertoires in ileal Crohn's disease. Sequencing used immunoSEQ multiplex PCR; TCRdb keeps in-frame clones, though not all of them. The table records thousands of clones, 60% to 85% of them present only once. The source material was ileal tissue. All receptors derive from an adult with Crohn's disease. Both conserved end residues are part of each CDR3. A D gene is named only where the DNA matches it firmly. Size tells how often a clone was seen (once, few, many) or the class of an expanded clone, and some rows leave it out.

TRBJ1-2	-	TRBV29-1	-	CSVNGNYGYTF	TGCAGCGTGAACGGTAACTATGGCTACACCTTC
TRBJ2-1	few	TRBV5-1	TRBD2	CASSLGSTSGGASYNEQFF	TGCGCCAGCAGCTTGGGGTCCACTAGCGGGGGGGCCTCCTACAATGAGCAGTTCTTC
TRBJ2-1	-	TRBV7-9	TRBD2	CASSPSGSSYNEQFF	TGTGCCAGCAGCCCTAGCGGGAGCTCCTACAATGAGCAGTTCTTC
TRBJ1-4	-	TRBV2	-	CASSRGGLRGNEKLFF	TGTGCCAGCAGCCGAGGGGGTTTGCGAGGGAATGAAAAACTGTTTTTT
TRBJ2-2	-	TRBV4-2	TRBD2	CASSGGTLSGGANTGELFF	TGTGCCAGCAGCGGAGGTACCCTATCGGGGGGGGCGAACACCGGGGAGCTGTTTTTT
TRBJ1-1	-	TRBV19	TRBD1	CASSTTQGARTEAFF	TGTGCCAGTAGTACCACACAGGGGGCGCGGACTGAAGCTTTCTTT
TRBJ1-5	few	TRBV6-5	-	CASTTGGNNQPQHF	TGTGCCAGCACCACGGGGGGGAACAATCAGCCCCAGCATTTT
TRBJ1-3	-	TRBV5-1	TRBD1	CASSRGTESGNTIYF	TGCGCCAGCAGCCGAGGGACAGAGTCTGGAAACACCATATATTTT
TRBJ2-7	-	TRBV15	-	CATSRGSRDEQYF	TGTGCCACCAGCAGAGGCTCCAGGGACGAGCAGTACTTC
TRBJ1-2	-	TRBV7-3	-	CASSLLSLMRPEVDYGYTF	TGTGCCAGCAGCTTACTAAGCCTAATGAGACCCGAGGTTGACTATGGCTACACCTTC
TRBJ1-2	-	TRBV19	TRBD1	CASSSTGDSYGYTF	TGTGCCAGTAGTTCAACCGGGGACAGCTATGGCTACACCTTC
TRBJ2-7	-	TRBV19	TRBD2	CASSISGGAHEQYF	TGTGCCAGTAGTATTTCGGGGGGAGCCCACGAGCAGTACTTC
TRBJ2-6	-	TRBV30	-	CAWRGGSGANVLTF	TGTGCCTGGAGGGGGGGTTCTGGGGCCAACGTCCTGACTTTC
TRBJ1-1	large	TRBV6-1	-	CASSEGTGPHTEAFF	TGTGCCAGCAGTGAAGGCACAGGGCCACACACTGAAGCTTTCTTT
TRBJ2-7	-	TRBV19	-	CASSIRGRPYEQYF	TGTGCCAGTAGTATTAGGGGAAGGCCCTACGAGCAGTACTTC
TRBJ2-2	once	TRBV7-8	TRBD1	CASSPGTGKAGELFF	TGTGCCAGCAGCCCCGGGACAGGGAAGGCCGGGGAGCTGTTCTTT
TRBJ1-2	few	TRBV5-1	-	CASSAEGGNYGYTF	TGCGCCAGCAGCGCAGAAGGAGGTAACTATGGCTACACCTTC
TRBJ2-3	few	TRBV7-9	TRBD2	CASSSSGRDTDTQYF	TGTGCCAGCAGCTCTAGCGGGAGGGACACAGATACGCAGTATTTT
TRBJ2-7	large	TRBV7-6	-	CASSLGASYEQYF	TGTGCCAGCAGCTTGGGGGCCAGCTACGAGCAGTACTTC
TRBJ1-2	-	TRBV28	-	CASSLLGDKVNGYTF	TGTGCCAGCAGCCTCCTGGGGGACAAGGTTAATGGCTACACCTTC
TRBJ2-5	large	TRBV5-4	-	CASSILGEQETQYF	TGTGCCAGCAGCATCCTAGGGGAACAAGAGACCCAGTACTTC
TRBJ2-7	-	TRBV19	TRBD1	CASRQGDSAYEQYF	TGTGCCAGTAGACAGGGGGACAGTGCCTACGAGCAGTACTTC